The 21 T cell receptor beta chains presented below share a single source sample, sequenced in a study of OX40 agonist ivuxolimab in advanced cancers. TCRdb's copy holds only in-frame clones and misses some; the assay was immunoSEQ multiplex PCR. This table has 60,000 or so clones, 65% to 90% appearing once. The starting material was CD4+ or CD8+ T cells sorted from blood, obtained in a trial of the OX40 agonist ivuxolimab. Source of these receptors: an adult with an advanced solid tumor such as melanoma, head and neck, liver or kidney cancer.

CDR3 nucleotides: TGTGCCAGCAGCTCCGGGACAGGGGCCCCAGATACGCAGTATTTT. Protein product: CASSSGTGAPDTQYF. This chain joins TRBV13 and TRBJ2-3; TRBD1 agrees at 10 bases. The CDR3 consists of 15 residues. In germline, CDR1 is PRHDT, CDR2 FYEKMQ (reference sequence). Trimming cost V 4 bases and J 4 bases; bases outside gene matches: 5.

The V gene is TRBV21-1, the J gene TRBJ2-6; the table names TRBD2, a call not compared with the DNA. TRBV21-1 is given as a pseudogene. The CDR3 extends over 16 amino acids. The CDR3 spells CASSGRRDSGANVLTF. CDR3 sequence (DNA): TGTGCCAGCAGCGGGCGGCGGGACTCTGGGGCCAACGTCCTGACTTTC.

The J gene is TRBJ2-2, the V gene TRBV6-5; D gene ambiguous. This CDR3 has 14 amino acids. Germline CDR1 is MNHEY and CDR2 is SVGAGI. V lost 11 bases and J 4 bases, leaving 17 bases between the germline ends. The chain's CDR3 is CASRWALTTGELFF. The DNA of the CDR3 is TGTGCCTCACGATGGGCCCTGACCACCGGGGAGCTGTTTTTT.

CDR3 residues: CASSPPGTGGAGTDTQYF. In nucleotides, the CDR3 is TGTGCCAGCAGCCCCCCCGGGACAGGGGGCGCCGGCACAGATACGCAGTATTTT. J is TRBJ2-3 and V is TRBV5-6, with 12 bases fitting TRBD1. This CDR3 comprises 18 residues. V shed 4 bases and J 1 base; nucleotides not matched to a gene: 10. In germline, CDR1 is SGHDT, CDR2 YYEEEE. The entire variable domain, with the rest obtained from reference TRBV5-6 and TRBJ2-3, is as follows: DAGVTQSPTHLIKTRGQQVTLRCSPKSGHDTVSWYQQALGQGPQFIFQYYEEEERQRGNFPDRFSGHQFPNYSSELNVNALLLGDSALYLCASSPPGTGGAGTDTQYFGPGTRLTVL.

This clone was counted once. The chain employs TRBV5-6 and TRBJ2-7; D is possibly TRBD2 (5 bases). CDR3 size: 13 residues. CDR1 and CDR2 from the germline V gene are SGHDT and YYEEEE. Trimming removed 3 bases at V and 6 bases at J, with 13 bases between. CDR3 sequence: CASSSSPGGEQYF. The CDR3 nucleotides are TGTGCCAGCAGCTCCTCCCCCGGAGGCGAGCAGTACTTC.

The chain is built from TRBV10-1 and TRBJ2-7, with TRBD2 matching 11 bases. Germline CDR1 reads WNHNN; CDR2 reads SYGVQD (reference sequence). This CDR3 is 17 amino acids long. V dropped 9 bases and J dropped 0; count of bases not matched to a gene: 13. The CDR3 loop is CARGLLTSGTSSYEQYF. CDR3 DNA: TGCGCCAGAGGCCTCTTGACTAGCGGGACTAGCTCCTACGAGCAGTACTTC.

The chain combines TRBV5-1 with TRBJ1-1, with D maybe TRBD1 (5 bases). Per the germline V gene, CDR1 is SGHRS and CDR2 is YFSETQ. V was trimmed by 6 bases and J by 5 bases, leaving 14 bases between them. This CDR3 is built from 13 residues. The CDR3 loop reads CASNTNAGTEAFF. DNA for the CDR3: TGCGCCAGCAACACGAATGCAGGGACTGAAGCTTTCTTT.

The chain uses TRBV14 and TRBJ2-3; D not resolved. The germline gives CDR1 SGHDN, CDR2 FVKESK. The germline V and J ends were trimmed by 4 bases and 5 bases, with 10 bases remaining between them. The CDR3 runs 13 residues. DNA for the CDR3: TGTGCCAGCAGCCCTCGGCCGGGAGATACGCAGTATTTT. This gives the protein CASSPRPGDTQYF. Variable domain in full (rest from reference TRBV14 and TRBJ2-3): EAGVTQFPSHSVIEKGQTVTLRCDPISGHDNLYWYRRVMGKEIKFLLHFVKESKQDESGMPNNRFLAERTGGTYSTLKVQPAELEDSGVYFCASSPRPGDTQYFGPGTRLTVL.

J is TRBJ2-6 and V is TRBV10-3, with D unclear. Trimming took 6 bases from V and 0 from J, leaving 6 bases between them. Looked up from germline, CDR1 is ENHRY and CDR2 is SYGVKD. The CDR3 is 14 residues long. The CDR3 DNA follows: TGTGCCATCAGACGGAACTCTGGGGCCAACGTCCTGACTTTC. It translates to CAIRRNSGANVLTF.

This sequence joins TRBV29-1 and TRBJ2-3; no reliable D call. CDR1 is SQVTM, CDR2 ANQGSEA, per germline. Trimming stripped 4 bases from V and 2 bases from J, with 10 bases between. The CDR3 is made up of 13 amino acids. CDR3 sequence (DNA): TGCAGCGTTGTAGCTACTTACACAGATACGCAGTATTTT. Protein product: CSVVATYTDTQYF.

The CDR3 DNA sequence: TGTGCCAGCAGTTTAGCGACATACAGTTCCTACAATGAGCAGTTCTTC. Its protein product is CASSLATYSSYNEQFF. The chain couples TRBV6-5 to TRBJ2-1; possible D gene TRBD2, 5 bases. This CDR3 region has 16 residues. Germline CDR1 reads MNHEY; CDR2 reads SVGAGI. Trimming took 4 bases from V and 1 from J, leaving 14 bases between them.

For the CDR3, the DNA is TGCAGTGCTACAGGGGCCTACGAGCAGTACTTC. Its protein product is CSATGAYEQYF. V and J are TRBV20-1 and TRBJ2-5, with D tentatively TRBD1 (6 bases). The tail of the sequence fits TRBJ2-7 better, so the J call may be wrong. Germline lookup yields CDR1 DFQATT and CDR2 SNEGSKA (reference sequence). This CDR3 contains 11 residues.

The chain links TRBV4-2 to TRBJ2-1; either TRBD1 or TRBD2 may supply D (5 bases each). The germline V and J ends were trimmed by 4 bases and 6 bases, with 13 bases remaining between them. The CDR3 is 14 residues long. Germline CDR1 is LGHNA and CDR2 is YNFKEQ. DNA for the CDR3: TGTGCCAGCAGCCCTCAGGGACCGGGCAATGAGCAGTTCTTC. Residues: CASSPQGPGNEQFF.

V and J are TRBV29-1 and TRBJ2-7; TRBD2 matches 8 bases. The length of the CDR3 is 11 residues. CDR1 SQVTM and CDR2 ANQGSEA come from the germline V gene. V shed 7 bases and J 5 bases; nucleotides not matched to a gene: 4. CDR3 sequence: CSASGSDEQYF. As DNA, the CDR3 is TGCAGCGCGAGCGGGAGTGACGAGCAGTACTTC.

This clone has just a few counts. This chain links TRBV19 with TRBJ2-2; 9 positions agree with TRBD1. V lost 10 bases to trimming and J lost 3 bases; unmatched junction nucleotides: 6. This CDR3 is built from 14 residues. CDR1 and CDR2 from the germline V gene are LNHDA and SQIVND (reference sequence). The CDR3 DNA reads as TGTGCCACTCGGGGACAGGGCTACACCGGGGAGCTGTTTTTT. Translated, it gives CATRGQGYTGELFF.

The chain combines TRBV18 with TRBJ2-5; D unclear. CDR3 length: 13 amino acids. The V end was cut by 1 base, the J end by 1 base, with 4 bases between. In germline, CDR1 is KGHSH, CDR2 LQKENI. This CDR3 is CASSPQFQETQYF. DNA of the CDR3: TGTGCCAGCTCACCACAGTTCCAAGAGACCCAGTACTTC.

V gene TRBV2 combines with J gene TRBJ2-7; 10 bases are shared with TRBD2. CDR1 SNHLY and CDR2 FYNNEI come from the germline V gene. Unmatched junction bases numbered 8, after V lost 6 bases and J lost 3 bases. The CDR3 loop spans 15 amino acids. CDR3 region: CASSGLAGADYEQYF. In nucleotides, the CDR3 is TGTGCCAGCAGCGGGCTAGCGGGGGCCGACTACGAGCAGTACTTC.

V and J are TRBV28 and TRBJ2-7; D call uncertain. Germline loops: CDR1 MDHEN, CDR2 SYDVKM. This CDR3 region has 14 residues. Trimming cost V 6 bases and J 2 bases, with 14 bases left between them. The CDR3 coding sequence is TGTGCCAGCAGCATTGGCGTAGGGCCCTACGAGCAGTACTTC. This sequence encodes CASSIGVGPYEQYF.

The chain employs TRBV5-4 and TRBJ2-6; 10 positions agree with TRBD1. The CDR3 spans 16 residues. V was clipped by 6 bases and J by 1 base; unmatched bases: 4. Germline values: CDR1 SGHNT, CDR2 YYREEE (reference sequence). The CDR3 coding sequence is TGTGCCAGCAAGTGGACAGGGGGGTCTGGGGCCAACGTCCTGACTTTC. Encoded protein: CASKWTGGSGANVLTF.

This rearrangement joins TRBV5-4 to TRBJ2-2, with D hard to call. The V gene lost 4 bases and the J gene lost 2 bases, with 6 bases spanning the gap. The CDR3 runs to 13 residues. The germline V gene has CDR1 SGHNT and CDR2 YYREEE (reference sequence). CDR3 sequence: CASSARNTGELFF. The CDR3 DNA follows: TGTGCCAGCAGCGCACGAAACACCGGGGAGCTGTTTTTT. Variable domain in full (rest from reference TRBV5-4 and TRBJ2-2): ETGVTQSPTHLIKTRGQQVTLRCSSQSGHNTVSWYQQALGQGPQFIFQYYREEENGRGNFPPRFSGLQFPNYSSELNVNALELDDSALYLCASSARNTGELFFGEGSRLTVL.

This clone was recorded once. The chain has TRBV7-9 and TRBJ1-1; 8 bases are shared with TRBD1. Germline V CDR1 and CDR2: SEHNR, FQNEAQ (reference sequence). Trimming at V came to 3 bases and at J to 1 base, leaving 1 base not matched to a gene. CDR3 length: 14 amino acids. The CDR3 protein is CASSLGQANTEAFF. CDR3 bases: TGTGCCAGCAGCTTGGGACAGGCGAACACTGAAGCTTTCTTT.